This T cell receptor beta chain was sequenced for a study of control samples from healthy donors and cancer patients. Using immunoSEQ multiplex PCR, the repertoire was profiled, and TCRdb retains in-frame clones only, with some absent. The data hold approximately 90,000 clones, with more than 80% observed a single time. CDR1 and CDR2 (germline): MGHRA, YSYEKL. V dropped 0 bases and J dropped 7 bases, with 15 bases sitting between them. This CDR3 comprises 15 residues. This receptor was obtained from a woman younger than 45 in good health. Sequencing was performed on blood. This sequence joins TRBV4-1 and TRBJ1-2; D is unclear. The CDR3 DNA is TGCGCCAGCAGCCAAGAAATTAGCTCTTTCGGTGGCTACACCTTC. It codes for CASSQEISSFGGYTF.